What follows are 5 T cell receptor beta chains derived from one specimen sequenced in a study of blood T cell repertoires in COVID-19. The protocol was immunoSEQ multiplex PCR, while the TCRdb copy is restricted to in-frame clones and leaves out a portion. This sample yields 120,000 to 150,000 clones, of which about 88% are seen a single time; 2.3% belongs to the top ten. The sample comprised peripheral blood. Source of these receptors: a human donor in a cohort sampled during active COVID-19.

V is TRBV7-2 and J is TRBJ2-5; D remains unclear. The CDR3 spans 14 residues. The germline V gene encodes CDR1 SGHTA and CDR2 FQGNSA. Trimming pared 1 base from V and 3 bases from J, leaving 9 bases between. The CDR3 region is CASSLVFAEETQYF. The CDR3 DNA reads TGTGCCAGCAGCTTAGTATTCGCAGAAGAGACCCAGTACTTC.

V usage is TRBV13 and J usage is TRBJ1-5, with 11 bases identical to TRBD1. Trimming cost V 6 bases and J 0 bases; bases outside gene matches: 7. The CDR3 has 17 amino acids. Per the germline V gene, CDR1 is PRHDT and CDR2 is FYEKMQ (reference sequence). CDR3 sequence reads: CASSLGTGGNSNQPQHF. In nucleotides, the CDR3 is TGTGCCAGCAGTTTGGGGACAGGGGGTAATAGCAATCAGCCCCAGCATTTT.

This chain connects TRBV10-3 to TRBJ2-1, with TRBD2 identical over 8 bases. CDR1 is ENHRY, CDR2 SYGVKD, per germline. V shed 5 bases and J 2 bases; nucleotides not matched to a gene: 5. The CDR3 contains 15 residues. The CDR3 nucleotides read TGTGCCATCAGTACCGGCGGGGGGCCCTACAATGAGCAGTTCTTC. It codes for CAISTGGGPYNEQFF.

The V gene is TRBV18, the J gene TRBJ1-3; 8 positions match TRBD1. The J segment lost 7 bases and the V segment lost 3 bases, leaving 5 bases of the junction unmatched. This CDR3 comprises 14 residues. Germline loops: CDR1 KGHSH, CDR2 LQKENI. This chain's CDR3 is CASSPGGQVNTIYF. The DNA of the CDR3 is TGTGCCAGCTCACCCGGGGGACAGGTCAACACCATATATTTT.

This clone turned up a few times. The V call is TRBV2, the J call TRBJ1-4; the match to TRBD1 covers 8 bases. The ends lost 4 bases at V and 6 bases at J; junction bases unmatched: 10. Germline values: CDR1 SNHLY, CDR2 FYNNEI. CDR3 length: 16 residues. This CDR3 is CASSAGRGRRDEKLFF. The CDR3 DNA sequence: TGTGCCAGCAGTGCTGGCAGGGGGCGAAGGGATGAAAAACTGTTTTTT.